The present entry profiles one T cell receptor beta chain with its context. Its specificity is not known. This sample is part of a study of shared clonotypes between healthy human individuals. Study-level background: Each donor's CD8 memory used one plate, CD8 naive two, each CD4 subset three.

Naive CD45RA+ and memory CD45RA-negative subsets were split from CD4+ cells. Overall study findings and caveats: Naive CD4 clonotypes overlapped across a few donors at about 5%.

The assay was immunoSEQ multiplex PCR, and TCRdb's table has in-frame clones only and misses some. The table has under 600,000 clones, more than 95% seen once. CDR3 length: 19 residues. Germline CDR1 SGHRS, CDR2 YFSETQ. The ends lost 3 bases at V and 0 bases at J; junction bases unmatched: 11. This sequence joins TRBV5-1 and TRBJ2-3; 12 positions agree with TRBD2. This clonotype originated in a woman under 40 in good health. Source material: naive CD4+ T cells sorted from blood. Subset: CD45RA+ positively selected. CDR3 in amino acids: CASSSSGTSGRASTDTQYF. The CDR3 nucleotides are TGCGCCAGCAGCTCGTCCGGGACTAGCGGGCGAGCGAGCACAGATACGCAGTATTTT. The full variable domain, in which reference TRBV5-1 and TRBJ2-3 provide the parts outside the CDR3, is KAGVTQTPRYLIKTRGQQVTLSCSPISGHRSVSWYQQTPGQGLQFLFEYFSETQRNKGNFPGRFSGRQFSNSRSEMNVSTLELGDSALYLCASSSSGTSGRASTDTQYFGPGTRLTVL.